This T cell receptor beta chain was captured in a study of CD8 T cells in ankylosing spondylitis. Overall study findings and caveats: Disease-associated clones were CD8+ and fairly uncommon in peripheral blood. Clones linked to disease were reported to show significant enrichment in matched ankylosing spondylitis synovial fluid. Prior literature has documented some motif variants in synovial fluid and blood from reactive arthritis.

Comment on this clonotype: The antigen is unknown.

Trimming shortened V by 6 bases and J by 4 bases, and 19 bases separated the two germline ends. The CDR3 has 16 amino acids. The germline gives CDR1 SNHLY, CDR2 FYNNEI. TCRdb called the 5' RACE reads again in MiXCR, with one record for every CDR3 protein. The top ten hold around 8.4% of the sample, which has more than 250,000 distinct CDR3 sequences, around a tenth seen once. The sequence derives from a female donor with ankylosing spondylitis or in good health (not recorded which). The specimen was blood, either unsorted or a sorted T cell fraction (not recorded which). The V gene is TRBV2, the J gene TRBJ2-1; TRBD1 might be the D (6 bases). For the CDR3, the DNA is TGTGCCAGCAGCCAGGAAAGGGGGTACTATTACAATGAGCAGTTCTTC. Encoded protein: CASSQERGYYYNEQFF.